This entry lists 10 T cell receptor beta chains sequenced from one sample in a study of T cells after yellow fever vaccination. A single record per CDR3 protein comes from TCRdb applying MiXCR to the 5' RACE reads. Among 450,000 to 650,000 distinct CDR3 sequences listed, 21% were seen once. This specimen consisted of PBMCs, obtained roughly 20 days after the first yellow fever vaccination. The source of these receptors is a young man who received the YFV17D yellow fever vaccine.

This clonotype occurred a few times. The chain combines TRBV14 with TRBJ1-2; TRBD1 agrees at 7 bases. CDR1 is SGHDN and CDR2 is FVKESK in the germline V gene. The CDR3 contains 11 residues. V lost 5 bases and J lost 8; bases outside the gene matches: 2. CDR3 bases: TGTGCCAGCAGCAGGGGGCTCGGCTACACCTTC. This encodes CASSRGLGYTF.

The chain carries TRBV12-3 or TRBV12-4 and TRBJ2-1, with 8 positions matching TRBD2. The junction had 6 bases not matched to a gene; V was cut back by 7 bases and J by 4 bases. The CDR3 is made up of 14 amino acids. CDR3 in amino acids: CASTPSGLYNEQFF. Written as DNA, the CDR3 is TGTGCCAGCACCCCTAGCGGGCTATACAATGAGCAGTTCTTC.

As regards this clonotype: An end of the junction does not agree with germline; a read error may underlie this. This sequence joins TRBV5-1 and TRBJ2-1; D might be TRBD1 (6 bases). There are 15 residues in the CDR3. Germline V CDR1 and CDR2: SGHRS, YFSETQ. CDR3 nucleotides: TGCGCCAGCAGGTTGGACACAGGGTCCTACAATGAGCAGTTCTTC. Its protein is CASRLDTGSYNEQFF.

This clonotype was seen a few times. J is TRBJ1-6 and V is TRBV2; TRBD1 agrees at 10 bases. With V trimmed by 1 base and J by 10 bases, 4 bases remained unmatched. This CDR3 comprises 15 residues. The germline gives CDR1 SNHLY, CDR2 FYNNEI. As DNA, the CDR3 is TGTGCCAGCAGTGAAGAGGGACAGGGGTACTCACCCCTCCACTTT. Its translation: CASSEEGQGYSPLHF.

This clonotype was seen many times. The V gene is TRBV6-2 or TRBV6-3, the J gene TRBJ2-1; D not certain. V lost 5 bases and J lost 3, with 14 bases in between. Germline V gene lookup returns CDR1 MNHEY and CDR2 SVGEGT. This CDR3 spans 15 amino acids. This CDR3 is CASSPQAFSYNEQFF. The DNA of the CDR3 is TGTGCCAGCAGTCCCCAGGCGTTCAGCTACAATGAGCAGTTCTTC.

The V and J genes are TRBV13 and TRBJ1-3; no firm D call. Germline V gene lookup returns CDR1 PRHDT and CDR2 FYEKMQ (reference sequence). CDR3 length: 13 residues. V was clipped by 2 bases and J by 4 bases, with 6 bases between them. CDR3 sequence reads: CASSLQQGNTIYF. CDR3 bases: TGTGCCAGCAGCTTACAACAGGGAAACACCATATATTTT.

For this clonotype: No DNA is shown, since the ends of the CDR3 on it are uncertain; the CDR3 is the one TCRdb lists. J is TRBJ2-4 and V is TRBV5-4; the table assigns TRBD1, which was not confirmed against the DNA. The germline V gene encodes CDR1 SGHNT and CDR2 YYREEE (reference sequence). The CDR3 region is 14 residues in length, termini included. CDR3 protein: CASSFGPGENIQYF.

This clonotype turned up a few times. The CDR3 here is CASSTGTGLLDTQYF. As DNA, the CDR3 is TGCGCCAGCAGTACCGGGACTGGCCTCCTCGATACGCAGTATTTT. V gene TRBV10-1 combines with J gene TRBJ2-3; D is perhaps TRBD2 (6 bases). The CDR3 is 15 residues long. CDR1 is WNHNN and CDR2 is SYGVQD in the germline V gene (reference sequence). V lost 5 bases, J lost 6 bases, and 18 bases lay in between.

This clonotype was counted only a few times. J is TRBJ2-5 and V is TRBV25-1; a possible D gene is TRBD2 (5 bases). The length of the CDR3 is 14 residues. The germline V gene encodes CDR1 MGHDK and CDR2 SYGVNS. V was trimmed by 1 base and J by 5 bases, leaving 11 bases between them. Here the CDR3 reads CASSELRGRETQYF. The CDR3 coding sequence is TGTGCCAGCAGTGAATTACGGGGTCGGGAGACCCAGTACTTC.

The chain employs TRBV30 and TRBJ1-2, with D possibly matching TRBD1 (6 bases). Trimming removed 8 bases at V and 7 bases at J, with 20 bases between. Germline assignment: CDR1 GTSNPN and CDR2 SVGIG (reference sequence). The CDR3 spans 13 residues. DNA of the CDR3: TGTGCCAGCTCCGGGGGCGGGTTTTTTGGCTACACCTTC. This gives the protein CASSGGGFFGYTF.